A selection of T cell receptor beta chains follows, all from one sample in a study of CD8 T cells in ankylosing spondylitis. TCRdb ran MiXCR on the 5' RACE reads and lists one entry per CDR3 protein. The sample shows a few hundred thousand distinct CDR3 sequences, about 16% of them seen only once. Sequenced sample: blood, either unsorted or a sorted T cell fraction (not recorded which). All receptors come from a male donor with ankylosing spondylitis. CDR3s leave out the opening cysteine and the closing phenylalanine or tryptophan. The order of the fields is V gene, D gene, CDR3 protein. D genes are given only for firm matches.

TRBV3-1 NA ASSQEGAPDLGTEAF
TRBV30 NA AWTLWDTYTEAF
TRBV28 NA ASSDSDSNQPQH
TRBV28 NA ASGGREQETQY
TRBV9 TRBD2 ASSVLAGVNEQF
TRBV20-1 TRBD1 SARSAGGEGTGELF
TRBV6-4 NA ASSRTSTSGDEQF
TRBV3-1 NA ASSQDQEQPQH
TRBV30 TRBD1 AWSAMGQGAEQF
TRBV14 NA ASSQGATGTYNEQF
TRBV27 NA ASRDISSGANVLT
TRBV7-8 NA ASSLQAPEAF
TRBV15 TRBD1 ATSSEDRPVNTEAF
TRBV7-9 TRBD1 ASSLASPGQGGEQY
TRBV29-1 NA SVVWDMGRYNEQF
TRBV4-3 TRBD1 ASSQDSDRGYEQY
TRBV7-3 TRBD2 ASSPLAGNNEQF
TRBV7-9 TRBD2 ASSFLAGERYEQY
TRBV12-3/TRBV12-4 TRBD2 ASSLTGLAGGPGDIQY
TRBV20-1 NA SATEMSSEEETQY
TRBV29-1 NA SAEGGDSYEQY
TRBV6-5 NA ASSYSTSTEAF
TRBV7-3 TRBD1 ASSSGQGPDTQY
TRBV16 NA ASSQGRAAEQF
TRBV27 NA ASNKGGGANEQF
TRBV29-1 TRBD2 SVALVRLAGDTQY
TRBV11-2 NA ASSPQNTEAF
TRBV28 NA ASSRATNEKLF
TRBV4-3 TRBD1 ASSQVTGGRNSPLH
TRBV27 TRBD1 ASSTIGTAVTDGYT
TRBV19 NA ASSDSSYNEQF
TRBV27 TRBD2 ASSLASGVYYNEQF
TRBV7-2 NA ASSLEGGTKETQY
TRBV9 NA ASSPALTDTQY
TRBV10-2 NA ASSESIGIGLEGLGTDTQY
TRBV6-2/TRBV6-3 NA ASSKGATEAF
TRBV18 TRBD1 ASSATGQGFQETQY
TRBV30 TRBD2 AWSQLADTDTQY
TRBV14 NA ASRRQWGPDRAKNEKLF
TRBV20-1 TRBD2 SAIPLTGTSSYNEQF
TRBV7-9 NA ASNRDFLGEQY
TRBV7-8 NA ASSLVRAAASRTDTQY
TRBV12-3/TRBV12-4 TRBD2 ASRRTSGGSSYNEQF
TRBV6-5 NA ASSYATWGEQY
TRBV27 NA ASSLGNEAF
TRBV12-3/TRBV12-4 NA ASKEGYYNEQF
TRBV4-3 TRBD1 ASSQRDRDNYGYT
TRBV4-2 NA ASSQKWTENYEQY
TRBV29-1 NA SALGDLGGNTIY
TRBV11-1 NA ASSLESGGYIQY
TRBV4-1 TRBD2 ASSQEAGREALTDTQY
TRBV7-9 NA ASSLSHDGAVGNTIY